These 5 T cell receptor beta chains were sequenced from one sample in a study of PD-1 blockade in classical Hodgkin lymphoma. The repertoire was sequenced with immunoSEQ multiplex PCR; TCRdb's copy has only in-frame clones and lacks some. This sample carries roughly 19,000 clones, 65% to 90% of them seen once, and the ten largest clones take 24%. Relapses following autologous stem cell transplantation were seen in all patients, with brentuximab vedotin exposure varying. This specimen was peripheral blood mononuclear cells (PBMCs), taken at baseline. The receptors stem from a human donor with classical Hodgkin lymphoma.

The genes are TRBV19 and TRBJ2-2; D unclear. The germline V and J ends were trimmed by 8 bases and 1 base, with 8 bases remaining between them. CDR1 is LNHDA and CDR2 is SQIVND in the germline V gene (reference sequence). The CDR3 runs to 13 residues. CDR3 region: CASSGRNTGELFF. CDR3 bases: TGTGCCAGTTCTGGGCGGAACACCGGGGAGCTGTTTTTT.

This chain uses TRBV9 with TRBJ1-6; D is uncertain. V dropped 4 bases and J dropped 7 bases, with 9 bases sitting between them. The CDR3 extends over 13 amino acids. Germline values: CDR1 SGDLS, CDR2 YYNGEE. The CDR3 DNA follows: TGTGCCAGCAGCACGGACGTGAATTCACCCCTCCACTTT. It is translated as CASSTDVNSPLHF.

Only one count was recorded for this clone. This chain links TRBV5-1 with TRBJ2-7; the match to TRBD2 covers 8 bases. The CDR3 runs 15 residues. V was clipped by 0 bases and J by 4 bases; unmatched bases: 6. The germline gives CDR1 SGHRS, CDR2 YFSETQ. The CDR3 DNA is TGCGCCAGCAGCTTGGAGTCTAGCGGGCTATACGAGCAGTACTTC. Amino acid sequence: CASSLESSGLYEQYF.

The chain links TRBV28 to TRBJ1-2; 9 bases are a match to TRBD1. Germline CDR1 MDHEN, CDR2 SYDVKM. Trimming at V came to 9 bases and at J to 4 bases, leaving 9 bases not matched to a gene. The CDR3 contains 14 residues. Here the CDR3 reads CASNLQGAAYGYTF. The CDR3 coding sequence is TGTGCCAGTAACCTACAGGGGGCGGCCTATGGCTACACCTTC.

This clone came up a few times. The chain employs TRBV9 and TRBJ2-5; 10 bases agree with TRBD2. Germline V gives CDR1 SGDLS, CDR2 YYNGEE. The J segment lost 1 base and the V segment lost 3 bases, leaving 6 bases of the junction unmatched. The length of the CDR3 is 16 residues. CDR3 residues: CASSGRLAGFQETQYF. CDR3 nucleotides: TGTGCCAGCAGCGGACGACTAGCGGGCTTCCAAGAGACCCAGTACTTC.